This entry features one T cell receptor beta chain sequence. Its specificity is not known. These data originate in a study of cytomegalovirus exposure and HLA in healthy donors. With 60 Vbeta and 13 Jbeta primers, the PCR was carried out. Libraries were prepared by immunoSEQ multiplex PCR; TCRdb keeps only in-frame clonotypes and omits some of them. The sample lists 100,000 to 150,000 clones, 75% to 85% occurring once. Trimming left V 3 bases short and J 5 bases short, with 13 bases between. CDR1 and CDR2 (germline): SGHVS, FQNEAQ. The CDR3 consists of 14 residues. Study results and limitations: In an earlier analysis, most TCR beta V segments were productive about 87% or about 30% of the time. A later analysis linked a missense variant in DCLRE1C to the trimming of TCR beta V and J genes.

Sequences were obtained from PBMCs. The V and J genes are TRBV7-8 and TRBJ2-5; possible D gene TRBD1, 6 bases. This sequence originates from a woman in her thirties or forties in good health and CMV-seronegative. CDR3 loop: CASSFSGVEETQYF. The CDR3 DNA reads TGTGCCAGCAGCTTTTCAGGGGTCGAGGAGACCCAGTACTTC.